The sequence of this T cell receptor (beta chain) was determined in a study of T cell responses to AZD1222 COVID-19 vaccine. Sequenced by immunoSEQ multiplex PCR; TCRdb stores in-frame clones only, minus some. The sample carries about 96,000 clones, approximately 90% recorded once. General study points: It was only a handful of AZD1222 recipients who were seropositive at baseline. The CD4 TCRs associated with vaccination extended across spike and predominated at 160-218 and 743-854.

By frequency in the sample, this clone is medium-sized. Its antigen is not known. The sequenced sample was peripheral blood, obtained on day 0 of AZD1222 vaccination. The sequence came from an adult in good health.

This CDR3 is CSARGGALDGPQETQYF. The CDR3 nucleotides read TGCAGCGCCCGGGGGGGGGCTCTCGACGGGCCCCAAGAGACCCAGTACTTC. This chain links TRBV29-1 with TRBJ2-5, with 8 bases that match TRBD2. This CDR3 has 17 residues. Germline CDR1 and CDR2: SQVTM and ANQGSEA. V dropped 7 bases and J dropped 1; count of bases not matched to a gene: 17.